Listed below are T cell receptor beta chains from one sample, sequenced in a study of regulatory dendritic cells for organ transplantation. For these receptors, no antigen is known. Libraries were prepared by immunoSEQ multiplex PCR; TCRdb keeps only in-frame clonotypes and omits some of them. The table lists some 9,300 clones, roughly 65% of them singletons. Sample: naive CD4+ T cells from blood cultured with dendritic cells. The receptors originated from a human donor in good health. Both conserved end residues are trimmed from each CDR3.

CDR3 length | J gene | V gene | CDR3 protein
13 | TRBJ1-1 | TRBV5-6 | ASRTSGGLNTEAF
12 | TRBJ2-2 | TRBV11-3 | ASSSGQPTGELF
15 | TRBJ2-7 | TRBV18 | ASSPLGPPGQKYEQY
13 | TRBJ1-2 | TRBV5-1 | ASSQGTGDLYGYT
10 | TRBJ1-5 | TRBV6-5 | ASRNTNQPQH
15 | TRBJ1-3 | TRBV15 | ATSRPGQGVPGNTIY
14 | TRBJ2-2 | TRBV9 | ASSVASRVRTGELF
13 | TRBJ1-4 | TRBV9 | ASSVDGTGREKLF
14 | TRBJ2-2 | TRBV5-1 | ASSFSGGADTGELF
11 | TRBJ2-5 | TRBV2 | ASSGERRETQY
13 | TRBJ2-1 | TRBV6-5 | ASRLAGGQNNEQF
13 | TRBJ2-6 | TRBV5-1 | ASSLGGAGANVLT
16 | TRBJ2-7 | TRBV11-2 | ASSLGFSGTGASYEQY
14 | TRBJ1-5 | TRBV18 | ASSPSEATGFRPQH
13 | TRBJ1-5 | TRBV2 | ASSLGQNSNQPQH
13 | TRBJ2-2 | TRBV9 | ASSGTGGSNGELF
13 | TRBJ2-2 | TRBV9 | ASSGGQGMIGELF